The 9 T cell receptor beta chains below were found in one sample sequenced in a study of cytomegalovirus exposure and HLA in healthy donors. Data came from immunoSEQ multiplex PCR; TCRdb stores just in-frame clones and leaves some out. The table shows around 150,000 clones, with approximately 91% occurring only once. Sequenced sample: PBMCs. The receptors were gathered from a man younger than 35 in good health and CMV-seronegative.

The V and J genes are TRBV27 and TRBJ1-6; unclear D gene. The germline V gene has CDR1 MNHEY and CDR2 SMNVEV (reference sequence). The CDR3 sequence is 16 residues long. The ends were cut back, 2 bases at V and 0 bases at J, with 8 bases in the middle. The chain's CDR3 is CASSLNRDSYNSPLHF. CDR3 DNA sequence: TGTGCCAGCAGTTTAAACCGGGACTCCTATAATTCACCCCTCCACTTT.

The CDR3 spells CASTRAQGAPMPQHF. The CDR3 DNA reads as TGTGCCAGCACCCGGGCACAGGGGGCCCCGATGCCCCAGCATTTT. The chain employs TRBV6-1 and TRBJ1-5, with 9 bases matching TRBD1. There are 15 residues in the CDR3. Germline V gene lookup returns CDR1 MNHNS and CDR2 SASEGT. Trimming took 7 bases from V and 9 from J; bases not matched to a gene: 13.

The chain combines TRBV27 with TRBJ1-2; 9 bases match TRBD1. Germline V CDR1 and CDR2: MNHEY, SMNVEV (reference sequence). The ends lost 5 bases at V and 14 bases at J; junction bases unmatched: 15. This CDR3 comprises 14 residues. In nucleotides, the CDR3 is TGTGCCAGCAGTCCCTCGGGGACAGGGTCCGTCGGGACCTTC. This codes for CASSPSGTGSVGTF.

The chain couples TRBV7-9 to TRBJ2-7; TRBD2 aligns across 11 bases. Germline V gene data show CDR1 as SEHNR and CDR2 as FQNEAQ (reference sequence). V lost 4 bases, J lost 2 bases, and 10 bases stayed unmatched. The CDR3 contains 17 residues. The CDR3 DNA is TGTGCCAGCAGCTCGTATCTGGGACTAGCGGTCCCCTACGAGCAGTACGTC. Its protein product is CASSSYLGLAVPYEQYV.

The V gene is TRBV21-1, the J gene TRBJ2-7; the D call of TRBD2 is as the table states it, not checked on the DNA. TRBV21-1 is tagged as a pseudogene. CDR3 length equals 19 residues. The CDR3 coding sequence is TGTGCCAGCAGCGCAAGCCGACTAAAGACTAGTCCTCCCTCCCGCGAGCAGTACGTC. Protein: CASSASRLKTSPPSREQYV.

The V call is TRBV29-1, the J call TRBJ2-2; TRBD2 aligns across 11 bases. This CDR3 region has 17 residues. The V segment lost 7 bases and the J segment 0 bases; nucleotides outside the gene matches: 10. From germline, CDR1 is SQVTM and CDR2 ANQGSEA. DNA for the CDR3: TGCAGCGCCCGACCGGGACTAGCGGCCTCGAACACCGGGGAGCTGTTTTTT. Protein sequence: CSARPGLAASNTGELFF.

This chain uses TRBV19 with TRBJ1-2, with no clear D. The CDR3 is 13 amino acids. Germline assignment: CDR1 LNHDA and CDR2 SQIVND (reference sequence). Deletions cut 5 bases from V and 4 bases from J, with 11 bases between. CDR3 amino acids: CASSPGYLYGYTF. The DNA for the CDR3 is TGTGCCAGTAGTCCCGGGTACCTCTATGGCTACACCTTC.

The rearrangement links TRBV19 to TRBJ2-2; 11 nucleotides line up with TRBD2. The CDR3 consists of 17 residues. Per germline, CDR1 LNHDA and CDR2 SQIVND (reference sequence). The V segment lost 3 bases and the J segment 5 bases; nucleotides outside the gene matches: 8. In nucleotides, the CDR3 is TGTGCCAGTAGTATGACTAGCGGGGCCCCGTGGACCGGGGAGCTGTTTTTT. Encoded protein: CASSMTSGAPWTGELFF.

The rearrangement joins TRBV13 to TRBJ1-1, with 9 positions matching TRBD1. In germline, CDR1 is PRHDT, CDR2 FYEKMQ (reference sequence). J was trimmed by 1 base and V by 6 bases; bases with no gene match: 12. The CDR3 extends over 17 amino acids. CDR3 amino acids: CASSPTLQGAWNTEAFF. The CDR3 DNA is TGTGCCAGCAGTCCTACCCTACAGGGGGCATGGAACACTGAAGCTTTCTTT. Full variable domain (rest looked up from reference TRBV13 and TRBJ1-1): AAGVIQSPRHLIKEKRETATLKCYPIPRHDTVYWYQQGPGQDPQFLISFYEKMQSDKGSIPDRFSAQQFSDYHSELNMSSLELGDSALYFCASSPTLQGAWNTEAFFGQGTRLTVV.